This paragraph covers one T cell receptor (beta chain) sequence. The antigen is not known. Blood sampling took place at baseline, cycle 4 day 1, and cycle 7 day 1. Sequenced by immunoSEQ multiplex PCR; TCRdb stores in-frame clones only, minus some. The sample consists of some 70,000 clones, approximately 88% of them appearing once. Germline CDR1 SGHAT, CDR2 FQNNGV. CDR3 length: 15 amino acids. The junction had 11 bases not matched to a gene; V was cut back by 5 bases and J by 5 bases. This record belongs to a study of OX40 agonist ivuxolimab in advanced cancers. Whole-study findings and limits: Antigen specificity was not determined for the expanded peripheral T cells. More expanded clones were found, on average, in CD8+ than in CD4+ T cells.

The sequencing here drew on CD4+ or CD8+ T cells sorted from blood, taken in a trial of the OX40 agonist ivuxolimab. The chain carries TRBV11-2 and TRBJ2-5; 7 bases agree with TRBD1. The TCR was taken from an adult with an advanced solid tumor such as melanoma, head and neck, liver or kidney cancer. The CDR3 protein is CASSTTRGPGETQYF. The CDR3, as DNA: TGTGCCAGCAGCACTACTAGGGGGCCTGGGGAGACCCAGTACTTC.